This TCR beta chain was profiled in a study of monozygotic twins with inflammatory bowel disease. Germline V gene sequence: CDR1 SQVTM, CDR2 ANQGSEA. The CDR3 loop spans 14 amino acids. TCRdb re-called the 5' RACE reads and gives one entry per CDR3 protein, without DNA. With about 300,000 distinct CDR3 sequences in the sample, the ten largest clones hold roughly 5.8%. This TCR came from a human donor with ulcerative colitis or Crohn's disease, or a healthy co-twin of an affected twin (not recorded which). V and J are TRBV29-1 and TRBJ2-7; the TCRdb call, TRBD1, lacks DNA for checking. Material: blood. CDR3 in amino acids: CSVESTGASYEQYF.